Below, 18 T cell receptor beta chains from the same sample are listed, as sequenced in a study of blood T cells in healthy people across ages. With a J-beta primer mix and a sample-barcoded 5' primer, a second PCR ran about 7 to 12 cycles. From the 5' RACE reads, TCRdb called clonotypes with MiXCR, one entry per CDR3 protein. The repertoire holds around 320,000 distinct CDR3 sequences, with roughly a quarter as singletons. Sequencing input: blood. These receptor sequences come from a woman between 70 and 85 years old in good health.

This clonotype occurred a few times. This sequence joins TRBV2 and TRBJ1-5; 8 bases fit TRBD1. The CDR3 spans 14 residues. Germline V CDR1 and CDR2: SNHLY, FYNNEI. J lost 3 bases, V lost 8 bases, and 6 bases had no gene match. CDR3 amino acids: CASGGTGVNQPQHF. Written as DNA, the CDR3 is TGTGCCAGCGGGGGGACAGGCGTCAATCAGCCCCAGCATTTT.

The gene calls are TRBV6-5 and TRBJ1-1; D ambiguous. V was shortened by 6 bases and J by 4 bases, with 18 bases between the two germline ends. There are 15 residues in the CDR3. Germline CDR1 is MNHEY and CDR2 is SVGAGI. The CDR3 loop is CASRRNPLGSTEAFF. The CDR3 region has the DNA TGTGCCAGCAGAAGAAACCCCCTCGGGAGCACTGAAGCTTTCTTT.

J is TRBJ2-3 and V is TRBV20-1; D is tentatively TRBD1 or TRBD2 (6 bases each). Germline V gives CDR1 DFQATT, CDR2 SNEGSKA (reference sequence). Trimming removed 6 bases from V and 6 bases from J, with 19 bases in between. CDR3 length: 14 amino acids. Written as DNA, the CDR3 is TGCAGTGCCCGGGGGATAGCAGGGGCGGATACGCAGTATTTT. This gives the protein CSARGIAGADTQYF.

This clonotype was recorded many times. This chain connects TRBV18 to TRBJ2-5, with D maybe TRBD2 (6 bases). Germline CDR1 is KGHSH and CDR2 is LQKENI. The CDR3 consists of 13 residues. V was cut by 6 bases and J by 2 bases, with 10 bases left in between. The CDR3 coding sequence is TGTGCCAGCTCGCCGGGAGTACAAGAGACCCAGTACTTC. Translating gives CASSPGVQETQYF.

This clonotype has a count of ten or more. DNA of the CDR3: TGTGCCAGCGCCAGATACGATAGGGGTGAGCAGTTCTTC. It yields the protein CASARYDRGEQFF. The chain joins TRBV28 to TRBJ2-1; D is perhaps TRBD1 (5 bases). The V gene's germline CDR1 is MDHEN and CDR2 SYDVKM. The CDR3 is made up of 13 amino acids. Deletions cut 8 bases from V and 9 bases from J, with 17 bases between.

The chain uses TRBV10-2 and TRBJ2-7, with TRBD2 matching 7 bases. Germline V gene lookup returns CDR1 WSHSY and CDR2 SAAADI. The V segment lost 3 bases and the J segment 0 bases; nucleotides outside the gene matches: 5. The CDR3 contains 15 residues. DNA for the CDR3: TGCGCCAGCAGTGATAGCGGGCGTAGCTCCTACGAGCAGTACTTC. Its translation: CASSDSGRSSYEQYF.

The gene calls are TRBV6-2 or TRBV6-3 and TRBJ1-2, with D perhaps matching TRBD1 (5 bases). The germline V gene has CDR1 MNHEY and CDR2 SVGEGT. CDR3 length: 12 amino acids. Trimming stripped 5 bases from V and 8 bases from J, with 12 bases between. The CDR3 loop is CASSDRSRGYTF. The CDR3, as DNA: TGTGCCAGCAGTGACAGAAGCCGCGGCTACACCTTC.

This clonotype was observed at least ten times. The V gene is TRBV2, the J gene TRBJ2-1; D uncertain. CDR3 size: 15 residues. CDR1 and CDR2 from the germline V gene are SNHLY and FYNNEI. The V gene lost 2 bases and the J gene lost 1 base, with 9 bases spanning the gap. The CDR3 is CASSESGQSYNEQFF. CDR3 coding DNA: TGTGCCAGCAGTGAATCGGGCCAGTCCTACAATGAGCAGTTCTTC.

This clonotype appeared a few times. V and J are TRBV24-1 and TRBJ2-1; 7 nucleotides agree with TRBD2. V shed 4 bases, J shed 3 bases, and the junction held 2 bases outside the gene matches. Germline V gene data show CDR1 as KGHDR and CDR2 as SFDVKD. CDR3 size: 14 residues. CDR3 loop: CATSEGGGYNEQFF. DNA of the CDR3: TGTGCCACCAGTGAGGGCGGGGGCTACAATGAGCAGTTCTTC.

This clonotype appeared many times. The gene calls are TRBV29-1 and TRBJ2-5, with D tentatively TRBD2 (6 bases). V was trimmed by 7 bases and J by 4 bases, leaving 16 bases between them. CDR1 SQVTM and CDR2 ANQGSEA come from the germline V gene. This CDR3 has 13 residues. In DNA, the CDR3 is TGCAGCGGGGCACCGGGAGTGGGAGAGACCCAGTACTTC. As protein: CSGAPGVGETQYF.

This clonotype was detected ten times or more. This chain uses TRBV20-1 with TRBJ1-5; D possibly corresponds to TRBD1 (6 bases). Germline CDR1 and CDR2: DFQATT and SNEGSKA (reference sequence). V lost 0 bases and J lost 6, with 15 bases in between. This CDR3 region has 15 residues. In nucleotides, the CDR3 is TGCAGTGCTAGAGAAATAGGGGGGCAGGGTCAGCCCCAGCATTTT. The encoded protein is CSAREIGGQGQPQHF.

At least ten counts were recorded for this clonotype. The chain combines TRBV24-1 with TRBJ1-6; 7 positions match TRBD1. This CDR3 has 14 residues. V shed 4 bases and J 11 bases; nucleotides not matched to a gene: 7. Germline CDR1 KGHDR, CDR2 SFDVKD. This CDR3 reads CATSEKGALAPLHF. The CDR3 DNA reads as TGTGCCACCAGTGAGAAGGGGGCTTTGGCACCCCTCCACTTT.

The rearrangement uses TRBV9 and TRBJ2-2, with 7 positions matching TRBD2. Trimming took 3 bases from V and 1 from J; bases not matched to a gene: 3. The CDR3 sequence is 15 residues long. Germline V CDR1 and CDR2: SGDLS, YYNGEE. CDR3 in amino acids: CASSGLALNTGELFF. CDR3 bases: TGTGCCAGCAGCGGACTAGCCCTGAACACCGGGGAGCTGTTTTTT.

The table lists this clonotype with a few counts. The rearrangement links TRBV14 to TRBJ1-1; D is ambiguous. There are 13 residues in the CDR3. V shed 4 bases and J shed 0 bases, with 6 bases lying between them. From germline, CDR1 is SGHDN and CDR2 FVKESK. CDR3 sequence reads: CASSRYLNTEAFF. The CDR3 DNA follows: TGTGCCAGCAGCCGGTATCTGAACACTGAAGCTTTCTTT.

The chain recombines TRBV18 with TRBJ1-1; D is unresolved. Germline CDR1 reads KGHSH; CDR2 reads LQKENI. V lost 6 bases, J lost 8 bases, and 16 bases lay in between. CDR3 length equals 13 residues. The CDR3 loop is CASSPGPRLEAFF. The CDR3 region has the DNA TGTGCCAGCTCTCCTGGCCCTAGGCTCGAAGCTTTCTTT.

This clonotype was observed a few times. The DNA for the CDR3 is TGCGCCAGCAGCCCTGGTGGTACCAGTGGGGCCTACGAGCAGTACTTC. This codes for CASSPGGTSGAYEQYF. This chain connects TRBV5-1 to TRBJ2-7, with D hard to call. Germline loops: CDR1 SGHRS, CDR2 YFSETQ. The CDR3 is made up of 16 amino acids. V lost 4 bases, J lost 2 bases, and 19 bases lay in between. The variable domain in full, completed from reference TRBV5-1 and TRBJ2-7, reads KAGVTQTPRYLIKTRGQQVTLSCSPISGHRSVSWYQQTPGQGLQFLFEYFSETQRNKGNFPGRFSGRQFSNSRSEMNVSTLELGDSALYLCASSPGGTSGAYEQYFGPGTRLTVT.

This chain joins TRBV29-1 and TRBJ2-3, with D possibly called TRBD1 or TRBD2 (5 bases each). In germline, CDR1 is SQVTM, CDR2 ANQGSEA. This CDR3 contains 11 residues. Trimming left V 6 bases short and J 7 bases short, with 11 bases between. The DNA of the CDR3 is TGCAGCGTGGGGGACCTTTATACGCAGTATTTT. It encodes CSVGDLYTQYF.

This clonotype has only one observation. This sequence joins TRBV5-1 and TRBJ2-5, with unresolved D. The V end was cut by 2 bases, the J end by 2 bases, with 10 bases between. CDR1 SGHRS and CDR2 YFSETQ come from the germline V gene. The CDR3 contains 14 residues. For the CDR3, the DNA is TGCGCCAGCAGCTTCGGCTCCCAACAAGAGACCCAGTACTTC. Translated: CASSFGSQQETQYF.